What follows is one TCR beta chain and its context. This clone's antigen is unknown. The input lacks base qualities; no much larger clone sits a single base away. The entry originates in a study of shared clonotypes between healthy human individuals (dated by TCRdb to the early 2020s). Background on the whole study: The cohort comprised a couple of women and three men aged 18 to 49 years. To estimate repertoire size and how much clonotypes are shared between individuals, the study performed deep sequencing of blood TCR repertoires from roughly five healthy adults. To increase sequencing depth and limit assay-specific biases, TCR repertoire library preparation and sequencing were carried out by different laboratories using diverse techniques. Per donor, leukapheresis produced somewhere between about 0.8 and 9 billion PBMCs.

V ends up 6 bases short and J 5 bases short, with an unmatched junction base count of 7. CDR1 and CDR2 are read off the germline V gene as MDHEN and SYDVKM. Reading from cysteine to phenylalanine, the CDR3 counts 15 amino acids. Only CDR3 DNA remains: 45 bases, in frame from the first base. Healthy HIV-negative adults with no recently reported acute infections or vaccinations were included as donors. Only Caucasian adults living in Nashville, Tennessee, USA were represented among the donors. For unsorted samples, 96 million or so PBMCs were counted, and genomic DNA was extracted using the QIAamp DNA Blood Mini kit. Blood was collected by leukapheresis, and PBMCs were isolated by Ficoll-Histopaque density gradient centrifugation and then cryopreserved in liquid nitrogen vapor phase. Using the deep immunoSEQ assay, multiplex PCR amplified TCR CDR3 regions from genomic DNA. Genomic DNA extracted from each cell subset was distributed evenly over all wells of several immunoSEQ 96-well plates, and each plate served as one replicate. For unsorted PBMC, approximately 290 ng genomic DNA, equal to roughly 33,000 T cell genomes, was loaded into each replicate PCR. Unsorted PBMC genomic DNA was sequenced across ten immunoSEQ deep assay plates. Purified libraries were measured with a Qubit 3.0 fluorometer, size-checked on a Bioanalyzer 2100, and measured again with the KAPA Library Quantification kit. Each immunoSEQ 96-well plate was sequenced on its own single-read 150-cycle Illumina NextSeq 550 flow cell. Per the source publication's procedure: Because the immunoSEQ output held only junctional sequences and lacked quality scores, the filtering could not match the filtering applied to full-length reads. Sequences were annotated with PyIR, a Python wrapper for IgBLAST v1.9, using IMGT germline references to assign V/J genes and CDR3. Reads with weak V/J assignments (E-value above 1e-6), missing CDR3, stop codons, out-of-frame junctions, or ambiguous translated residues were removed. V3J clonotypes were defined as sequences sharing an identical inferred V gene, J gene, and CDR3 amino acid sequence. Percentage overlap between repertoires was computed as shared unique clonotypes divided by the size of the smaller repertoire. Repertoire richness was assessed with RTK rarefaction, the Chao1 estimator, and Recon v2.1 estimates of unobserved clonotypes. TCRdb took over this immuneACCESS table, retaining in-frame rearrangements with V and J assigned. Such tables are incomplete; in checked studies, under half of the missing clones stem from an unresolved V gene, and the remainder is unexplained. The V and J calls and clone size come from that table; D and trimming were worked out from the DNA. The sample table contains about 480,000 clones; only one count was recorded for 79% of them. 10% to 15% of the sample rests with the top ten.

Broader findings and caveats from the paper: Sampling was restricted to blood, and TCR repertoires in tissue are likely to differ from TCR repertoires in blood. The genetic and exposure-history diversity represented was limited by the small number of donors. Based on pairwise subsampling, the degree of clonotype sharing among donors was expected to be affected by sequencing depth.

The source is a woman aged 40 to 50 in good health. Some clones in this sample may be carry-over from other donors' samples. Sample: PBMCs. In this chain, TRBV28 is recombined with TRBJ2-2, and TRBD2 matches 9 of the central bases. This receptor has the CDR3 CASRSGLAGTGELFF. In nucleotides, the sequence is TGTGCCAGCAGATCGGGGCTAGCGGGGACCGGGGAGCTGTTTTTT.